A selection of T cell receptor beta chains follows, all from one sample in a study of T cell repertoires in cytomegalovirus infection. Antigens for these TCRs are unknown. TCRdb called the reads again in MiXCR, with one record for every CDR3 protein. The data hold under 150,000 distinct CDR3 sequences, with over 25% observed a single time. The material was CD8+ T cells from cultured PBMCs, obtained from culture after CMV antigen stimulation. These receptors originate from a human donor in good health (CMV status not recorded). Some clones in this sample may be carry-over from other donors' samples. Each CDR3 is given with its conserved first and last residue. Rows may omit the clone size; those that give it use once, few, many or a size class.

size | V | length | CDR3
few | TRBV4-1 | 19 | CASSREGSGTGFDTGELFF
few | TRBV4-2 | 15 | CASSQEQYSNQPQHF
many | TRBV27 | 14 | CASSFSGTNEKLFF
many | TRBV7-2 | 16 | CASSSGGGADNQPQHF
- | TRBV20-1 | 14 | CSAPGLVYQETQYF
many | TRBV19 | 15 | CASSIRRGPNQPQHF
many | TRBV7-8 | 17 | CASSREGTGAAKNIQYF
- | TRBV27 | 13 | CASSLSNYNEQFF
once | TRBV12-3/TRBV12-4 | 15 | CASTPHGESNQPQHF
- | TRBV2 | 14 | CASTEEAGYQPQHF
- | TRBV7-2 | 16 | CASSTGGATLYNEQFF